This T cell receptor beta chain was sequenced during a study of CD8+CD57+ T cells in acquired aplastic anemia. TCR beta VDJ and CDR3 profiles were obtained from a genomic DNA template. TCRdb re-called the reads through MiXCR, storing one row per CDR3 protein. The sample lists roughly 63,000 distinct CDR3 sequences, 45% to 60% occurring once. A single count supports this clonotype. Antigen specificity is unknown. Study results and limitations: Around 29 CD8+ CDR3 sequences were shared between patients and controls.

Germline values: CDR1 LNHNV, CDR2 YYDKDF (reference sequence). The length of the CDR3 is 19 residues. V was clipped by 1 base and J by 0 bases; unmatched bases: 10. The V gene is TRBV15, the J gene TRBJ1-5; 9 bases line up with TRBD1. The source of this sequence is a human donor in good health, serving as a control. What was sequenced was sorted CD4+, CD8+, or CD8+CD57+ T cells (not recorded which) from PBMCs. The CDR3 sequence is CATSRGTDRGRRSNQPQHF. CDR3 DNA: TGTGCCACCAGCAGAGGTACGGACAGGGGAAGGCGTAGCAATCAGCCCCAGCATTTT.